The sample holds many counts of the clone carrying this T cell receptor (beta chain). These data come from a study of response to subunit inactivated influenza vaccine. TCRdb re-derived calls from the RT-PCR reads in MiXCR, one entry per CDR3 protein. The table has 500,000 to 550,000 distinct CDR3 sequences, approximately 24% seen once. Per germline, CDR1 SGHTA and CDR2 FQGNSA. CDR3 length equals 13 residues. Unmatched junction bases numbered 8, after V lost 5 bases and J lost 10 bases. In addition, the sample was reused for a study of T cells expressing NK-cell markers. This second study notes: Scientists made TCR beta cDNA using 5'RACE template switching with UMIs.

The chain joins TRBV7-2 to TRBJ2-5; 9 bases agree with TRBD2. The starting material was CD4+ T cells sorted from PBMCs, obtained 11 to 12 days after vaccination. This receptor was taken from a man aged 50 or older who received an inactivated influenza vaccine. The chain's CDR3 is CASSISGGRGQYF. CDR3 DNA: TGTGCCAGCAGCATTAGCGGGGGTCGGGGCCAGTACTTC.